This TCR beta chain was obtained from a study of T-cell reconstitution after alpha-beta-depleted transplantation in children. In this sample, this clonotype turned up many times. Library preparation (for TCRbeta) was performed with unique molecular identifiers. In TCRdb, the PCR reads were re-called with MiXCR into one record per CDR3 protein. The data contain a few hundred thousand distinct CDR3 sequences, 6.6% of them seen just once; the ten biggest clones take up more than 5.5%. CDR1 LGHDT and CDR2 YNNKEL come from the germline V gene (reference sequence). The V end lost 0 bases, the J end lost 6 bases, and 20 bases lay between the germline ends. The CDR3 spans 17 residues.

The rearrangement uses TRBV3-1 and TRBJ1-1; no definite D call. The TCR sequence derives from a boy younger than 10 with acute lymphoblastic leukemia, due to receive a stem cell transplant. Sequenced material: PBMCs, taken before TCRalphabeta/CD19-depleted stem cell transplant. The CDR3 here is CASSQDYGFVNHPEAFF. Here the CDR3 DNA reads TGTGCCAGCAGCCAAGATTATGGGTTTGTCAACCATCCTGAAGCTTTCTTT.